What follows are 12 T cell receptor beta chains derived from one specimen sequenced in a study of vaccination and CD4 T cells after COVID-19. The Oncomine TCR Beta short-read assay sequenced DNA from cultured CD4+ T cells. TCRdb passed the PCR reads through MiXCR, listing each CDR3 protein once. The sample lists under 20,000 distinct CDR3 sequences, roughly 70% seen once, with 5.5% in the top ten. Antigens for these TCRs are unknown. The treatment here: 10-day PBMC culture with coronavirus spike peptide pools or control peptides (ViraFEST assay). Sequences were obtained from CD4+ T cells from blood, cultured in vitro. The receptors come from a human donor who had recovered from COVID-19.

The chain uses TRBV30 and TRBJ2-5; 7 bases are shared with TRBD2. Germline CDR1 reads GTSNPN; CDR2 reads SVGIG (reference sequence). With 3 bases clipped from V and 7 bases from J, the junction kept 5 bases outside the gene matches. The CDR3 runs 12 residues. CDR3 sequence reads: CAWSLGGRTQYF. The CDR3 DNA is TGTGCCTGGAGCCTCGGGGGGAGGACCCAGTACTTC.

The gene calls are TRBV19 and TRBJ2-5; a possible D gene is TRBD1 (6 bases). Trimming left V 3 bases short and J 4 bases short, with 15 bases between. This CDR3 is 15 amino acids long. The germline V gene has CDR1 LNHDA and CDR2 SQIVND (reference sequence). CDR3: CASSMGDARGETQYF. As DNA, the CDR3 is TGTGCCAGTAGTATGGGGGACGCCAGGGGAGAGACCCAGTACTTC.

This chain links TRBV7-2 with TRBJ1-1, with D possibly matching TRBD1 (6 bases). This CDR3 is built from 16 residues. The germline V gene has CDR1 SGHTA and CDR2 FQGNSA. The ends were cut back, 0 bases at V and 11 bases at J, with 22 bases in the middle. The CDR3 bases are TGTGCCAGCAGCTTAGCAGGATGGGGGGCTTCGGTTGGGGCTTTCTTT. It translates to CASSLAGWGASVGAFF.

The chain is built from TRBV20-1 and TRBJ1-6; D not resolved. The CDR3 is 13 amino acids. Germline loops: CDR1 DFQATT, CDR2 SNEGSKA (reference sequence). V was shortened by 3 bases and J by 10 bases, with 13 bases between the two germline ends. This chain's CDR3 is CSARVAALSPLHF. In DNA form, the CDR3 reads TGCAGTGCTAGGGTAGCGGCCTTGTCACCCCTCCACTTT.

This clonotype has only a few counts. J is TRBJ2-2 and V is TRBV27; TRBD1 aligns across 7 bases. V was clipped by 0 bases and J by 0 bases; unmatched bases: 4. This CDR3 region has 17 residues. The V gene's germline CDR1 is MNHEY and CDR2 SMNVEV (reference sequence). CDR3 protein: CASSLSGQPTNTGELFF. The CDR3 region has the DNA TGTGCCAGCAGTTTATCGGGACAGCCGACGAACACCGGGGAGCTGTTTTTT.

The genes are TRBV27 and TRBJ2-1, with 10 nucleotides matching TRBD2. CDR1 is MNHEY, CDR2 SMNVEV, per germline (reference sequence). The trim removed 3 bases at V and 8 bases at J, leaving 7 bases unmatched. The CDR3 consists of 15 residues. Written as DNA, the CDR3 is TGTGCCAGCAGTTTTGCTAGCGGGAGACAAGATGAGCAGTTCTTC. It translates to CASSFASGRQDEQFF.

The chain couples TRBV20-1 to TRBJ2-3, with D perhaps being TRBD1 or TRBD2 (5 bases each). This CDR3 has 11 residues. Germline V CDR1 and CDR2: DFQATT, SNEGSKA (reference sequence). V was pared by 6 bases and J by 6 bases, with 10 bases between. CDR3 nucleotide sequence: TGCAGTGCACAGGAGGCGGATACGCAGTATTTT. Translating it yields CSAQEADTQYF.

V gene TRBV6-2 or TRBV6-3 combines with J gene TRBJ1-6; D perhaps matches TRBD1 (5 bases). The CDR3 contains 14 residues. V was clipped by 2 bases and J by 7 bases, with 9 bases between them. Per the germline V gene, CDR1 is MNHEY and CDR2 is SVGEGT. CDR3: CASSYAGGNSPLHF. The CDR3 DNA is TGTGCCAGCAGTTACGCCGGGGGAAATTCACCCCTCCACTTT.

V is TRBV12-3 or TRBV12-4 and J is TRBJ2-7, with 8 bases fitting TRBD1. J lost 6 bases, V lost 6 bases, and 13 bases had no gene match. This CDR3 has 15 amino acids. CDR3 DNA: TGTGCCAGCAGCCTCGCCTGGACAGGGATAGCCGAGCAGTACTTC. It codes for CASSLAWTGIAEQYF.

This clonotype has more than one count but fewer than ten. The chain has TRBV12-3 or TRBV12-4 and TRBJ1-5; 11 bases align to TRBD1. There are 14 residues in the CDR3. Trimming cost V 6 bases and J 7 bases; bases outside gene matches: 5. In DNA, the CDR3 is TGTGCCAGCAGGGAGGGACAGGGGGAACAGCCCCAGCATTTT. Translated: CASREGQGEQPQHF.

This clonotype was counted between two and nine times. V gene TRBV27 combines with J gene TRBJ1-2; perhaps TRBD1 as D (5 bases). Germline V lookup: CDR1 MNHEY, CDR2 SMNVEV (reference sequence). The V end was cut by 3 bases, the J end by 4 bases, with 12 bases between. The CDR3 has 14 residues. DNA of the CDR3: TGTGCCAGCAGTTTTGGGACGGGGAGCTATGGCTACACCTTC. This encodes CASSFGTGSYGYTF.

This clonotype has a handful of counts. The rearrangement joins TRBV19 to TRBJ1-2, with TRBD1 as a possible D gene (5 bases). The CDR3 loop spans 15 amino acids. Trimming left V 0 bases short and J 7 bases short, with 15 bases between. Germline CDR1 reads LNHDA; CDR2 reads SQIVND (reference sequence). CDR3: CASSIEGPPAGGYTF. The CDR3 nucleotides are TGTGCCAGTAGTATAGAGGGGCCACCGGCTGGTGGCTACACCTTC. The full variable domain, rest sourced from reference TRBV19 and TRBJ1-2, is DGGITQSPKYLFRKEGQNVTLSCEQNLNHDAMYWYRQDPGQGLRLIYYSQIVNDFQKGDIAEGYSVSREKKESFPLTVTSAQKNPTAFYLCASSIEGPPAGGYTFGSGTRLTVV.